These T cell receptor beta chains were read from a single sample in a study of blood T cell repertoires in COVID-19. Measured with immunoSEQ multiplex PCR; TCRdb has only the in-frame clones, and not every one. Of about 410,000 clones detected, about 91% appear once; the ten largest clones hold around 1.5%. The sample comprised peripheral blood. These receptors were collected from a woman between 35 and 50 years old with COVID-19, enrolled during active disease. Both conserved end residues are part of each CDR3. D genes are given only for firm matches. For some rows the clone size is stated as once, few or many, or as a class when expanded; others skip it.

d_gene	len	j_gene	v_gene	abundance	CDR3aa	CDR3nt
TRBD2	15	TRBJ2-7	TRBV28	.	CASSFLTSGTYEQYF	TGTGCCAGCAGTTTCTTGACTAGCGGGACCTACGAGCAGTACTTC
.	14	TRBJ2-7	TRBV28	.	CASSLSRWIYEQYF	TGTGCCAGCAGTTTATCCAGGTGGATCTACGAGCAGTACTTC
.	17	TRBJ1-4	TRBV27	.	CASRKSSGNWENEKLFF	TGTGCCAGCAGAAAGAGCAGTGGTAACTGGGAGAATGAAAAACTGTTTTTT
TRBD2	14	TRBJ2-7	TRBV11-3	.	CASSLAGVTYEQYF	TGTGCCAGCAGCTTGGCGGGAGTCACCTACGAGCAGTACTTC
.	11	TRBJ1-2	TRBV20-1	.	CSVEQPYGYTF	TGCAGTGTCGAACAGCCCTATGGCTACACCTTC
TRBD2	17	TRBJ2-1	TRBV20-1	.	CSASLLAGASSYNEQFF	TGCAGTGCTAGTTTGCTAGCGGGGGCCAGCTCCTACAATGAGCAGTTCTTC
.	14	TRBJ1-2	TRBV9	.	CASSPAGGWYGYTF	TGTGCCAGCAGCCCGGCGGGGGGTTGGTATGGCTACACCTTC
TRBD2	15	TRBJ2-1	TRBV7-9	.	CASSLVLAGYNEQFF	TGTGCCAGCAGCTTAGTACTAGCGGGGTACAATGAGCAGTTCTTC
TRBD1	11	TRBJ1-1	TRBV5-1	.	CASTGDTEAFF	TGCGCCAGTACAGGGGACACTGAAGCTTTCTTT
.	13	TRBJ1-4	TRBV12-5	few	CASFYPGREKLFF	TGTGCTAGTTTTTACCCAGGGAGGGAAAAACTGTTTTTT
.	16	TRBJ2-5	TRBV7-2	.	CASSLVLGKDQETQYF	TGTGCCAGCAGCTTAGTACTAGGGAAGGACCAAGAGACCCAGTACTTC
TRBD1	15	TRBJ1-2	TRBV28	.	CASSGVRTGPYGYTF	TGTGCCAGCAGTGGGGTACGGACAGGCCCTTATGGCTACACCTTC
TRBD1	13	TRBJ1-2	TRBV7-9	.	CASSPTGNIGYTF	TGTGCCAGCAGCCCGACAGGGAACATCGGCTACACCTTC
TRBD1	16	TRBJ1-2	TRBV5-6	.	CASSSVPGQANYGYTF	TGTGCCAGCAGCTCCGTCCCGGGACAGGCGAACTATGGCTACACCTTC
TRBD1	19	TRBJ1-5	TRBV7-2	.	CASSLTPNRGHGRNQPQHF	TGTGCCAGCAGCTTAACACCAAACAGGGGACATGGCCGCAATCAGCCCCAGCATTTT
TRBD1	17	TRBJ1-1	TRBV7-2	.	CASSPNLRQGVTTEAFF	TGTGCCAGCAGCCCCAACCTGAGACAGGGGGTTACGACTGAAGCTTTCTTT
TRBD1	15	TRBJ2-7	TRBV27	.	CASSLSRGPTYEQYF	TGTGCCAGCAGTTTATCAAGGGGGCCGACCTACGAGCAGTACTTC
.	14	TRBJ1-2	TRBV7-2	.	CASSSAGPQGGYTF	TGTGCCAGCAGCTCGGCGGGACCGCAGGGTGGCTACACCTTC
.	15	TRBJ1-5	TRBV4-3	.	CASSQDGREGQPQHF	TGCGCCAGCAGCCAAGATGGCAGGGAAGGGCAGCCCCAGCATTTT
.	13	TRBJ1-6	TRBV12-3/TRBV12-4	.	CASSLEMDRRVHF	TGTGCCAGCAGTTTAGAGATGGACCGCAGGGTCCACTTT
.	13	TRBJ2-2	TRBV3-1/TRBV3-2	.	CASSRVKTGELFF	TGTGCCAGCAGCCGAGTAAAAACCGGGGAGCTGTTTTTT
TRBD1	15	TRBJ1-2	TRBV6-6	.	CASSYPPQGAGGYTF	TGTGCCAGCAGTTACCCCCCGCAGGGGGCAGGAGGCTACACCTTC
TRBD1	13	TRBJ1-6	TRBV18	.	CASSPDRALPLHF	TGTGCCAGCTCACCCGACAGGGCCTTGCCCCTCCACTTT
.	12	TRBJ2-3	TRBV4-3	.	CASSFGVNTQYF	TGCGCCAGCAGCTTCGGGGTGAATACGCAGTATTTT
TRBD1	13	TRBJ2-5	TRBV6-5	.	CASIKTGGGAQYF	TGTGCCAGCATTAAGACAGGGGGCGGGGCCCAGTACTTC
.	13	TRBJ2-2	TRBV28	.	CASIEGVTGELFF	TGTGCCAGCATTGAGGGGGTCACCGGGGAGCTGTTTTTT